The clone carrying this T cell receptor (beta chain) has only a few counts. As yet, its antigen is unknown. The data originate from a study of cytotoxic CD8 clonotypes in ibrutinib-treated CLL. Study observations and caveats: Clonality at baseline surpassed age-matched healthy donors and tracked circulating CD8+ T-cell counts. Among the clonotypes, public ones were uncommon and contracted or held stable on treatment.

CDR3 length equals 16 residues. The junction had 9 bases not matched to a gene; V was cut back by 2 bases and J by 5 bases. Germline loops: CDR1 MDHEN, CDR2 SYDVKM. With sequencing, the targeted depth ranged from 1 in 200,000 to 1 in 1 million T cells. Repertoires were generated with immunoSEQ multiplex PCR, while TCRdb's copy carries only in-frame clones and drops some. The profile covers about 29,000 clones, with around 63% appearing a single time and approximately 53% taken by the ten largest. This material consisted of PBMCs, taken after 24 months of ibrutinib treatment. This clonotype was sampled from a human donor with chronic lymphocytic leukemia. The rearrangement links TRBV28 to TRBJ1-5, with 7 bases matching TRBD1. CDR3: CASSLPIGGSYQPQHF. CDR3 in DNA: TGTGCCAGCAGTTTACCTATAGGGGGCTCGTATCAGCCCCAGCATTTT.